The rows below give T cell receptor beta chains drawn from one sample of a study of T cells in Graves' hyperthyroidism and ophthalmopathy. Each CDR3 protein gets one entry after TCRdb re-called the multiplex PCR reads with MiXCR. The repertoire holds about 250,000 distinct CDR3 sequences, around 26% seen once, with roughly 40% in the top ten. Sequences were obtained from blood. The receptors come from a woman aged 40 to 55 with Graves' ophthalmopathy. Both conserved end residues are part of each CDR3. The order of the fields is J gene, V gene, clone size, D gene, CDR3 DNA, CDR3 protein. D genes are given only for firm matches. Expanded clones are given a class, and other clones once, few, many or no size at all.

>TRBJ2-7|TRBV29-1|many|NA
TGCAGCGTTGGGCAGGACTATCTCTACGAGCAGTACTTC
CSVGQDYLYEQYF
>TRBJ2-7|TRBV6-1|NA|TRBD2
TGTGCCAGCAGTGATTATGGACTAGCGGGAGGGCCCGAGCAGTACTTC
CASSDYGLAGGPEQYF
>TRBJ2-7|TRBV27|many|TRBD1
TGTGCCAGCAAACGGTACGGGACAGGGGGCTACGAGCAGTACTTC
CASKRYGTGGYEQYF
>TRBJ2-5|TRBV30|many|NA
TGTGCCTGGAGTCACGGGGAGACCCAGTACTTC
CAWSHGETQYF
>TRBJ2-1|TRBV7-9|NA|TRBD2
TGTGCCTGCAGCCCCCCGGGACTAGCGGGAGCGAATGAGCAGTTCTTC
CACSPPGLAGANEQFF
>TRBJ2-7|TRBV28|few|TRBD2
TGTGCCAGCAGTCCGCGACTAGCGGGAGCCTACGAGCAGTACTTC
CASSPRLAGAYEQYF
>TRBJ1-3|TRBV3-1|many|NA
TGTGCCAGCCGGAAGCCCTCCGGGAACACCATATATTTT
CASRKPSGNTIYF
>TRBJ2-7|TRBV10-3|many|NA
TGTGCCATCAGTGCGGTGGGGCAGAACGGTGACTACGAGCAGTACTTC
CAISAVGQNGDYEQYF
>TRBJ2-7|TRBV20-1|many|NA
TGCAGTGCTAGAGATTCGTACACGGTTTACGAGCAGTACTTC
CSARDSYTVYEQYF
>TRBJ2-7|TRBV6-1|few|TRBD2
TGTACCAGCAGTGAAGCGGGACTAGCGAGCTCCTACGAGCAGTACTTC
CTSSEAGLASSYEQYF
>TRBJ1-1|TRBV29-1|NA|NA
TGCAGCGTTTCCCACCCACGAGGGAACACTGAAGCTTTCTTT
CSVSHPRGNTEAFF
>TRBJ1-2|TRBV28|many|NA
TGTGCCAGCAGTTTTCACCTCAGGCTAGATCGCTACACCTTC
CASSFHLRLDRYTF
>TRBJ1-1|TRBV6-2/TRBV6-3|NA|NA
TGTGCCAGCAGAGATACAGGGCCCACTGAAGCTTTCTTT
CASRDTGPTEAFF
>TRBJ1-1|TRBV4-1|many|NA
TGCGCCAGCAGCCAGAGGGCGGGGGTAACTGAAGCTTTCTTT
CASSQRAGVTEAFF
>TRBJ2-7|TRBV7-9|many|NA
TGTGCCAGCAGCTTAGTTTTAGGACCCATCTACGAGCAGTACTTC
CASSLVLGPIYEQYF
>TRBJ2-4|TRBV6-2/TRBV6-3|NA|NA
TGTGCCAGCAAGGGCACAGCCAAAAACATTCAGTACTTC
CASKGTAKNIQYF
>TRBJ2-7|TRBV5-1|many|TRBD2
TGCGCCAGCAGCTTGTTCGCGGGAGACGTTGGCGAGCAGTACTTC
CASSLFAGDVGEQYF
>TRBJ1-3|TRBV6-1|many|NA
TGTGCCAGCAGTGAAGCAACGAGCTCTGGAAACACCATATATTTT
CASSEATSSGNTIYF
>TRBJ2-7|TRBV4-2|NA|TRBD1
TGTGCCAGCAGCCGACAAGAAACGGGACAGGGGGAATTCTACGAGCAGTACTTC
CASSRQETGQGEFYEQYF
>TRBJ2-5|TRBV28|many|NA
TGTGCCAGCAAAAGAGTGACCCAGTACTTC
CASKRVTQYF
>TRBJ1-1|TRBV5-1|NA|NA
TGCGCCAGCAGCTTGGACTCAGGGCCTACTGAAGCTTTCTTT
CASSLDSGPTEAFF
>TRBJ2-5|TRBV10-3|few|NA
TGTGCCATCAGAGACATCCAAGAGACCCAGTACTTC
CAIRDIQETQYF
>TRBJ2-5|TRBV20-1|NA|NA
TGCAGTGCCCGAGAAAGGGGTAGGGAGACCCAGTACTTC
CSARERGRETQYF
>TRBJ2-7|TRBV4-2|many|TRBD1
TGTGCCAGCAGCCTGTTGGGACAGGGGGCTATCTCCTACGAGCAGTACTTC
CASSLLGQGAISYEQYF
>TRBJ1-2|TRBV7-2|many|TRBD1
TGTGCCAGCAGCTCCCGACAGGGGAAGATCTATGGCTACACCTTC
CASSSRQGKIYGYTF
>TRBJ1-1|TRBV4-1|many|NA
TGCGCCAGCAGCCAAGGGGGGACGATGGCTGAAGCTTTCTTT
CASSQGGTMAEAFF
>TRBJ1-5|TRBV20-1|once|TRBD1
TGCAGTGCTAGCCCAGACAGGGGGCGGAAACCCCAGCATTTT
CSASPDRGRKPQHF
>TRBJ2-2|TRBV6-5|many|TRBD1
TGTGCCAGCAGACTACGACAGGGGGCTGGGACCGGGGAGCTGTTTTTT
CASRLRQGAGTGELFF
>TRBJ2-7|TRBV7-2|NA|TRBD2
TGTGCCAGCAGCGCGACTAGCGGGGTTGGCGAGCAGTACTTC
CASSATSGVGEQYF
>TRBJ2-5|TRBV15|once|NA
TGTGCCACCAGCAGAGGGGGTGAGGGTCCGAGCGAAGAGACCCAGTACTTC
CATSRGGEGPSEETQYF
>TRBJ1-2|TRBV15|many|TRBD1
TGTGCCACCAGCAGAGATGGGGGGACAGGGAGCCACTATGGCTACACCTTC
CATSRDGGTGSHYGYTF
>TRBJ2-2|TRBV12-3/TRBV12-4|few|NA
TGTGCCAGCAGTTCGACAGATTTCGGGGAGCTGTTTTTT
CASSSTDFGELFF
>TRBJ1-4|TRBV28|many|TRBD1
TGTGCCAGCGGGACAGGGGGAGAAAAACTGTTTTTT
CASGTGGEKLFF
>TRBJ1-1|TRBV18|many|NA
TGTGCCAGCTCACCGCCATCCCAGGGGTCGAACACTGAAGCTTTCTTT
CASSPPSQGSNTEAFF
>TRBJ1-2|TRBV6-5|many|NA
TGTGCCAGCAGTTACGGGGGTGGCTACACCTTC
CASSYGGGYTF
>TRBJ1-3|TRBV7-3|many|NA
TGTGCCAGCAGCGTATCAGGTCTCTCTGGAAACACCATATATTTT
CASSVSGLSGNTIYF
>TRBJ1-2|TRBV6-1|many|NA
TGTGCCAGCAGTGAAGCACGGGGGTACTATGGCTACACCTTC
CASSEARGYYGYTF
>TRBJ2-5|TRBV29-1|few|TRBD2
TGCAGCGTTGAAGGGTCCCCACTAGCGGGAGCGGAGGAGACCCAGTACTTC
CSVEGSPLAGAEETQYF
>TRBJ1-5|TRBV6-5|many|TRBD1
TGTGCCAGCAGTCCGCGACAGGGGAGCAATCAGCCCCAGCATTTT
CASSPRQGSNQPQHF
>TRBJ1-1|TRBV15|few|NA
TGTGCCACCAGCAGATTACAGGGAGTAGGGACTGAAGCTTTCTTT
CATSRLQGVGTEAFF
>TRBJ2-5|TRBV19|NA|NA
TGTGCCAGTAGTTCAGCCGGTGGCTGGAGCGGAGAGACCCAGTACTTC
CASSSAGGWSGETQYF
>TRBJ2-2|TRBV7-3|many|TRBD2
TGTGCCAGCAGCCCACGGGTGGGGCTAGCGGGAGTAAGGGAGCTGTTTTTT
CASSPRVGLAGVRELFF
>TRBJ1-1|TRBV5-4|many|NA
TGTGCCAGCAGCCTACAGGGCCCGAACACTGAAGCTTTCTTT
CASSLQGPNTEAFF
>TRBJ2-5|TRBV12-3/TRBV12-4|many|NA
TGTGCCAGCAGTTTAGGGGTCAGAGAGACCCAGTACTTC
CASSLGVRETQYF
>TRBJ1-1|TRBV5-1|NA|NA
TGCGCCAGCAGCCTCGGACCGACGAACACTGAAGCTTTCTTT
CASSLGPTNTEAFF
>TRBJ2-7|TRBV5-1|many|NA
TGCGCCAGCAGTTGGGAGGGGGGACCTTACGAGCAGTACTTC
CASSWEGGPYEQYF
>TRBJ2-7|TRBV18|many|TRBD1
TGTGCCAGCTCACCATATGGGACAGGGGAATCCTACGAGCAGTACTTC
CASSPYGTGESYEQYF
>TRBJ2-5|TRBV4-1|many|TRBD2
TGCGCCAGCAGCCAACTGCCTAGCGGGAGTGGAGAGACCCAGTACTTC
CASSQLPSGSGETQYF
>TRBJ1-2|TRBV7-9|many|TRBD1
TGTGCCAGCAGCCCTTGGGACAGTCCTAACTATGGCTACACCTTC
CASSPWDSPNYGYTF
>TRBJ2-7|TRBV28|NA|NA
TGTGCCAGCGGAACAGGGCGCCTGAGCTCCTACGAGCAGTCCTTC
CASGTGRLSSYEQSF
>TRBJ1-1|TRBV27|NA|NA
TGTGCCAGCAGCCCCAACGGGGGGGTCCCTGAAGCTTTCTTT
CASSPNGGVPEAFF
>TRBJ2-5|TRBV24-1|NA|NA
TGTGCCACCTACGAAGAGACCCAGTACTTC
CATYEETQYF
>TRBJ1-2|TRBV13|NA|NA
TGTGCCAGCAGCTTAGAGGCGGGGGTAAATGGCTACACCTTC
CASSLEAGVNGYTF
>TRBJ2-4|TRBV7-2|many|NA
TGTGCCAGCAGCTCCTCCGGGACTTCACTAGCCAAAAACATTCAGTACTTC
CASSSSGTSLAKNIQYF
>TRBJ1-1|TRBV12-3/TRBV12-4|many|NA
TGTGCCAGCAGCCTAACAGTTCAAACTGAAGCTTTCTTT
CASSLTVQTEAFF
>TRBJ1-1|TRBV30|few|NA
TGTGCCTGGAGTCCCTACCCTGTTGATGAAGCTTTCTTT
CAWSPYPVDEAFF
>TRBJ2-1|TRBV28|many|NA
TGTGCCAGCAGGCTATCACTAGCCTCGAGCTCCTACAATGAGCAGTTCTTC
CASRLSLASSSYNEQFF
>TRBJ2-7|TRBV12-3/TRBV12-4|many|TRBD2
TGTGCCAGCAAGTCACTAGCGGGAATCGAGCAGTACTTC
CASKSLAGIEQYF
>TRBJ1-3|TRBV12-3/TRBV12-4|NA|NA
TGTGCCAGCAGGAAGACAACAAACTCTGGAAACACCATATATTTT
CASRKTTNSGNTIYF
>TRBJ2-2|TRBV2|many|NA
TGTGCCAGCAGTGTCGAATGGTCGGCTAGATCGTCCACCGGGGAGCTGTTTTTT
CASSVEWSARSSTGELFF